Listed below are T cell receptor beta chains from one sample, sequenced in a study of Ad26.COV2.S vaccination and SARS-CoV-2 variants. Produced via immunoSEQ multiplex PCR; TCRdb's table is partial and in-frame only. The data contain around 270,000 clones, around 90% of them singletons. The input for sequencing was peripheral blood, taken in a trial of Ad26.COV2.S vaccine versus placebo. The receptors derive from a person aged 18-65 years who received the Ad26.COV2.S COVID-19 vaccine or a placebo. Both conserved end residues are trimmed from each CDR3. Each record gives: J gene, V gene, CDR3 protein.

TRBJ2-3	TRBV10-3	AISELSGGPDTQY
TRBJ2-2	TRBV12-3/TRBV12-4	ASTVQVVGELF
TRBJ2-3	TRBV7-2	ASSPAGATDTQY
TRBJ2-1	TRBV20-1	SASSSGSYNEQF
TRBJ1-6	TRBV13	ASSPGRARGSPLH
TRBJ2-7	TRBV6-6	ASSPGTGGREQY
TRBJ1-1	TRBV19	ASSNRGTGRTEAF
TRBJ1-2	TRBV2	ASTGQQSNYGYT
TRBJ2-3	TRBV2	ASRGRLVPDTQY
TRBJ1-2	TRBV4-3	ASSQDWGGTGGYT
TRBJ2-7	TRBV5-1	ASSPGDRTPNEQY
TRBJ2-1	TRBV7-9	ASSTGAGSYNEQF
TRBJ2-2	TRBV19	ASSWGSDSGELF
TRBJ1-1	TRBV10-3	AISEMNTEAF
TRBJ2-1	TRBV9	ASSVDGTGGFNEQF
TRBJ1-5	TRBV19	ASSTLQTVAGNQPQH
TRBJ2-3	TRBV19	ASSIRLTSGGARDTQY
TRBJ1-2	TRBV5-1	ASSLARNHGYT
TRBJ2-5	TRBV29-1	SVGVLAGQETQY
TRBJ1-2	TRBV27	ASSLSPDSSLFYGYT
TRBJ1-2	TRBV18	ASSSAYGYT
TRBJ1-2	TRBV12-5	ASGEFTGRLMGYT
TRBJ2-1	TRBV3-1/TRBV3-2	ASSQDSSSYNEQF
TRBJ1-1	TRBV18	ASSPGNVGEAF
TRBJ1-2	TRBV25-1	ASSGQGSNYGYT
TRBJ1-5	TRBV27	ASSQSNQPQH
TRBJ2-7	TRBV3-1/TRBV3-2	ASSQWSVRGGQGPYEQY
TRBJ1-2	TRBV7-2	ASSSGLSGTFYGYT
TRBJ1-1	TRBV14	ASSTRNRGNLDTEAF
TRBJ1-2	TRBV2	ASSEGRDYGYT
TRBJ2-3	TRBV6-5	ASSYYGQTTDTQY
TRBJ2-2	TRBV18	ASSPLPDSWGGELF
TRBJ1-1	TRBV6-2/TRBV6-3	ASSLRTMNTEAF
TRBJ2-1	TRBV30	AWSSPTSGAYNEQF
TRBJ1-5	TRBV5-4	ASSLDVGQPQH
TRBJ2-1	TRBV6-5	ASSDLKSYNEQF